This T cell receptor beta chain was profiled in a study of shared clonotypes between healthy human individuals (dated by TCRdb to 2018 to 2021). As for the study more broadly: A couple of women and a few men aged 18 to 49 years were included in the cohort. Per donor, leukapheresis produced somewhere between about 0.85 and 10 billion PBMCs. For each donor, three plates each were used for CD4 naive and CD4 memory, two plates were used for CD8 naive, and one plate was used for CD8 memory. The study deeply sequenced blood TCR repertoires of about 5 healthy adults to estimate repertoire size and the extent of clonotype sharing between individuals. Libraries were prepared and TCR repertoires were sequenced by different laboratories using diverse techniques, in order to increase sequencing depth and limit assay-specific biases.

This clone is a singleton in its sample. Its antigen has not been determined. No per-base quality is available; no much larger clone lies one base away. Overall results and qualifications from the work: About 5% of naive CD4, 3.5% of naive CD8, about 2.4% of memory CD4, and about 0.4% of memory CD8 clonotypes were shared across four donors. Sampling was restricted to blood, and TCR repertoires in tissues likely differ from the TCR repertoires found in blood. Compared with non-shared clonotypes, clonotypes shared by all four sorted-subset donors had higher generation probabilities. Naive subsets generally had larger estimated clonotype richness than memory subsets did. Pairwise subsampling indicated that sequencing depth was expected to affect the degree of clonotype sharing among donors. The small number of donors limited the genetic and exposure-history diversity represented. Incomplete sequencing was indicated by rarefaction of sorted-subset datasets, despite the large sequencing depth.

In the germline V gene, CDR1 corresponds to SGHVS and CDR2 to FNYEAQ. From the cysteine up to the phenylalanine, the CDR3 has a length of 13 residues. The read is trimmed to its CDR3 DNA, 39 bases read in frame from base 1. V lost 1 base and J lost 4 bases; the stretch between them is 5 bases long. CD8 naive samples were obtained by positive selection for CCR7 among CD45RO-negative cells, yielding a CD45RA+CCR7+ population from which TemRA cells were excluded. Donors were healthy HIV-negative adults with no recently reported acute infections or vaccinations. Only Caucasian adults living in Nashville, Tennessee, USA were represented among the donors. Blood was collected by leukapheresis, and PBMCs were isolated by Ficoll-Histopaque density gradient centrifugation and then cryopreserved in liquid nitrogen vapor phase. Analytical flow cytometry was used to check the purity and quantity of each magnetically sorted T cell population. Genomic DNA was isolated from each sorted fraction and quantified by UV absorbance on a Nanodrop 2000c.

Using the deep immunoSEQ assay, TCR CDR3 regions were amplified from genomic DNA by multiplex PCR. For each cell subset, the extracted genomic DNA was distributed evenly across all wells of several immunoSEQ 96-well plates, and each plate served as one replicate. For sorted subsets, each replicate PCR was loaded with 150 to 250 ng genomic DNA, equivalent to approximately 27,000 T cell genomes. Purified libraries were measured with a Qubit 3.0 fluorometer, size-checked on a Bioanalyzer 2100, and measured again with the KAPA Library Quantification kit. Every immunoSEQ 96-well plate was sequenced on a separate single-read 150-cycle Illumina NextSeq 550 flow cell. The authors' pipeline ran thus. Because the immunoSEQ output held only junctional sequences and lacked quality scores, the filtering could not match the filtering applied to full-length reads. To assign V/J genes and CDR3, sequences were annotated against IMGT germline references using PyIR, a Python wrapper for IgBLAST v1.9. Reads were filtered out if the reads had weak V/J assignments (E-value above 1e-6), no CDR3, stop codons, out-of-frame junctions, or ambiguous translated residues. V3J clonotypes were defined as sequences sharing an identical inferred V gene, J gene, and CDR3 amino acid sequence. Percentage overlap between repertoires was computed as shared unique clonotypes divided by the size of the smaller repertoire. RTK rarefaction, the Chao1 estimator, and Recon v2.1 estimates of unobserved clonotypes were used to assess repertoire richness. Generation probabilities were computed with OLGA for all TCRbeta clonotypes obtained by the gDNA method from several donors. TCRdb took this table from immuneACCESS and kept in-frame rearrangements with V and J called. Such tables lack part of the clones; where checked against another copy, unresolved V genes explain under half of the gap, and the rest is unexplained. V, J and clone size reflect that table, while D and trimming were determined from the DNA. This sample holds about 1,800,000 clones; approximately 94% were observed only once. 1.2% of the sample is taken by the ten largest.

The rearranged chain carries TRBV7-6 and TRBJ2-1; no D gene is confidently identified. Sequences were obtained from naive CD8+ T cells sorted from blood. Taken with the paper, the label for cell subset or site translates to: CD45RA+CCR7+. The clonotype was recovered from a young man in good health. The CDR3 reads CASSLEVYNEQFF. The nucleotide sequence reads TGTGCCAGCAGCTTAGAAGTTTACAATGAGCAGTTCTTC. With the rest looked up from the reference TRBV7-6 and TRBJ2-1 genes rather than sequenced, the full variable domain is GAGVSQSPRYKVTKRGQDVALRCDPISGHVSLYWYRQALGQGPEFLTYFNYEAQQDKSGLPNDRFSAERPEGSISTLTIQRTEQRDSAMYRCASSLEVYNEQFFGPGTRLTVL.